These 21 T cell receptor beta chains share one sample of origin, sequenced in a study of blood T cells in healthy people across ages. Then a second PCR, running about 6 to 11 cycles, was carried out with a sample-barcoded 5' primer and a J-beta primer mix. MiXCR, run by TCRdb on the 5' RACE reads, gives a single entry per CDR3 protein. This table has roughly 730,000 distinct CDR3 sequences, more than 55% appearing once. Material: blood. The receptors here all came from a man aged 40-50 years in good health.

The chain links TRBV9 to TRBJ2-4; D not certain. The DNA matches TRBJ2-7 better at its end, which makes the J call doubtful. Germline CDR1 reads SGDLS; CDR2 reads YYNGEE. The CDR3 extends over 14 amino acids. The CDR3 is CASSDVKGGHEQYF. The CDR3 DNA reads TGTGCCAGCAGCGACGTAAAGGGCGGACACGAGCAGTACTTC.

In its sample, this clonotype was seen a few times. The chain uses TRBV3-1 and TRBJ1-4; D not certain. The ends were cut back, 0 bases at V and 10 bases at J, with 6 bases in the middle. The CDR3 covers 12 residues. In germline, CDR1 is LGHDT, CDR2 YNNKEL (reference sequence). The CDR3 sequence is CASSQEYRKLFF. The CDR3 DNA reads as TGTGCCAGCAGCCAAGAATATCGAAAACTGTTTTTT.

J is TRBJ2-7 and V is TRBV28, with 8 bases lining up with TRBD1. V dropped 5 bases and J dropped 6; count of bases not matched to a gene: 12. There are 15 residues in the CDR3. From germline, CDR1 is MDHEN and CDR2 SYDVKM. CDR3 bases: TGTGCCAGCAGTGCGCCAGGGGGCATTCTCTCCGAGCAGTACTTC. It specifies CASSAPGGILSEQYF.

The gene calls are TRBV7-2 and TRBJ2-1; 7 bases are shared with TRBD2. CDR1 and CDR2 from the germline V gene are SGHTA and FQGNSA. CDR3 length: 16 amino acids. V was clipped by 5 bases and J by 5 bases; unmatched bases: 12. The CDR3 is CASSQISGGQDNEQFF. The CDR3 nucleotides read TGTGCCAGCAGCCAGATTTCGGGGGGTCAGGACAATGAGCAGTTCTTC.

The V and J genes are TRBV6-2 or TRBV6-3 and TRBJ2-1; D not certain. V was shortened by 2 bases and J by 8 bases, with 13 bases between the two germline ends. The CDR3 is 14 amino acids. Germline CDR1 is MNHEY and CDR2 is SVGEGT. The CDR3 protein is CASSYLRLSHEQFF. Here the CDR3 DNA reads TGTGCCAGCAGTTACCTCAGACTTAGCCATGAGCAGTTCTTC.

This clonotype showed up many times. This chain uses TRBV3-1 with TRBJ2-1; weak D call: TRBD2 (6 bases). The V gene lost 2 bases and the J gene lost 6 bases, with 14 bases spanning the gap. Germline CDR1 and CDR2: LGHDT and YNNKEL (reference sequence). This CDR3 is built from 15 residues. The chain's CDR3 is CASSQMSTSINEQFF. The DNA of the CDR3 is TGTGCCAGCAGCCAAATGTCAACTAGCATCAATGAGCAGTTCTTC.

The rearrangement uses TRBV28 and TRBJ1-5, with a possible D match to TRBD1 (5 bases). Trimming pared 7 bases from V and 7 bases from J, leaving 20 bases between. The germline CDR1 and CDR2 sequences are MDHEN and SYDVKM. The CDR3 has 15 residues. This chain's CDR3 is CASTLISGRGQPQHF. In DNA form, the CDR3 reads TGTGCCAGCACCCTAATATCAGGGAGGGGACAGCCCCAGCATTTT.

V usage is TRBV25-1 and J usage is TRBJ1-5, with D unclear. V was trimmed by 2 bases and J by 5 bases, leaving 10 bases between them. Germline V gene data show CDR1 as MGHDK and CDR2 as SYGVNS. The CDR3 is made up of 14 amino acids. The CDR3 region has the DNA TGTGCCAGCAGTGAACACGGAAACGATCAGCCCCAGCATTTT. Translating gives CASSEHGNDQPQHF.

This clonotype was detected a few times. The chain has TRBV6-5 and TRBJ2-5; 11 nucleotides match TRBD1. The J call may not be correct, given that the DNA end is closer to TRBJ2-7. The CDR3 runs 15 residues. Germline CDR1 and CDR2: MNHEY and SVGAGI. The CDR3 spells CASSPYGTGGYEQYF. The CDR3 nucleotides are TGTGCCAGCAGTCCGTACGGGACAGGGGGCTACGAGCAGTACTTC.

The chain recombines TRBV3-1 with TRBJ2-1; 7 bases map to TRBD2. Germline CDR1 is LGHDT and CDR2 is YNNKEL (reference sequence). This CDR3 region has 15 residues. J gave up 12 bases and V 0 bases, and 11 bases lay outside the gene matches. For the CDR3, the DNA is TGTGCCAGCAGCCAAGATGATCGGGGGGAGGCCCGGCAGTTCTTC. It codes for CASSQDDRGEARQFF.

The J gene is TRBJ2-2, the V gene TRBV14; weak D call: TRBD2 (7 bases). This CDR3 comprises 14 residues. Germline lookup yields CDR1 SGHDN and CDR2 FVKESK. Trimming took off 5 bases at V and 6 bases at J, with 13 bases between the two ends. CDR3 nucleotide sequence: TGTGCCAGCAGCGCGGGGGCGTTCGCCGGGGAGCTGTTTTTT. Its protein is CASSAGAFAGELFF. Complete variable domain (other parts from reference TRBV14 and TRBJ2-2): EAGVTQFPSHSVIEKGQTVTLRCDPISGHDNLYWYRRVMGKEIKFLLHFVKESKQDESGMPNNRFLAERTGGTYSTLKVQPAELEDSGVYFCASSAGAFAGELFFGEGSRLTVL.

The chain employs TRBV5-6 and TRBJ2-2, with D tentatively TRBD2 (6 bases). V shed 4 bases and J shed 1 base, with 23 bases lying between them. This CDR3 is built from 19 residues. Germline loops: CDR1 SGHDT, CDR2 YYEEEE. This CDR3 is CASSNPSDNPIWNTGELFF. In DNA form, the CDR3 reads TGTGCCAGCAGCAACCCTAGCGACAATCCGATCTGGAACACCGGGGAGCTGTTTTTT.

This chain joins TRBV9 and TRBJ2-3; TRBD1 or TRBD2 may be the D gene (5 bases each). The V end was cut by 3 bases, the J end by 4 bases, with 9 bases between. The CDR3 totals 13 residues. Germline V lookup: CDR1 SGDLS, CDR2 YYNGEE. This CDR3 reads CASSGGWADTQYF. CDR3 in DNA: TGTGCCAGCAGCGGGGGGTGGGCAGATACGCAGTATTTT.

This clonotype was detected only a few times. This chain uses TRBV20-1 with TRBJ2-3; 8 bases are shared with TRBD2. This CDR3 region has 14 residues. Germline CDR1 is DFQATT and CDR2 is SNEGSKA (reference sequence). With V trimmed by 5 bases and J by 5 bases, 9 bases remained unmatched. The CDR3 protein is CSAHPGGVKDTQYF. In DNA form, the CDR3 reads TGCAGTGCTCACCCCGGGGGGGTTAAAGATACGCAGTATTTT.

This clonotype was seen a few times. The chain is built from TRBV4-1 and TRBJ2-3, with D possibly being TRBD2 (5 bases). Germline CDR1 MGHRA, CDR2 YSYEKL. The V and J ends lost 5 bases and 4 bases respectively, with 10 bases between them. The CDR3 runs 13 residues. The DNA of the CDR3 is TGCGCCAGCAGCAAACGTAGCGCAGATACGCAGTATTTT. This codes for CASSKRSADTQYF.

V is TRBV6-2 or TRBV6-3 and J is TRBJ2-3; 8 nucleotides line up with TRBD2. The CDR3 runs to 17 residues. V shed 2 bases, J shed 0 bases, and the junction held 7 bases outside the gene matches. Germline V gene data show CDR1 as MNHEY and CDR2 as SVGEGT. CDR3 in DNA: TGTGCCAGCAGTTACGGTCTAGCGGGCCCTAGCACAGATACGCAGTATTTT. This sequence encodes CASSYGLAGPSTDTQYF.

The chain combines TRBV14 with TRBJ1-4; maybe TRBD1 (6 bases). The CDR3 loop spans 21 amino acids. Per germline, CDR1 SGHDN and CDR2 FVKESK. The V gene lost 2 bases and the J gene lost 0 bases, with 25 bases spanning the gap. DNA for the CDR3: TGTGCCAGCAGCCAAAGATTGCCCGGGACAACAAGCTCGGCAACTAATGAAAAACTGTTTTTT. It specifies CASSQRLPGTTSSATNEKLFF.

The chain has TRBV6-5 and TRBJ1-1; D may be TRBD1 (5 bases). Trimming left V 8 bases short and J 1 base short, with 17 bases between. The length of the CDR3 is 15 residues. Germline-derived CDR1 and CDR2 are MNHEY and SVGAGI. The CDR3 is CASVSAGLANTEAFF. The CDR3 region has the DNA TGTGCCAGCGTTTCTGCGGGGCTGGCGAACACTGAAGCTTTCTTT.

In this sample, this clonotype turned up a few times. The chain is built from TRBV7-9 and TRBJ2-7; the D gene is possibly TRBD1 (5 bases). Deletions cut 5 bases from V and 0 bases from J, with 8 bases between. Looked up from germline, CDR1 is SEHNR and CDR2 is FQNEAQ (reference sequence). This CDR3 spans 13 amino acids. The CDR3, as DNA: TGTGCCAGCAGCCCAGGGAACTCCTACGAGCAGTACTTC. It is translated as CASSPGNSYEQYF.

The chain joins TRBV15 to TRBJ2-2; 9 bases are shared with TRBD2. From germline, CDR1 is LNHNV and CDR2 YYDKDF (reference sequence). This CDR3 region has 17 residues. The V segment lost 0 bases and the J segment 5 bases; nucleotides outside the gene matches: 7. The CDR3 nucleotides read TGTGCCACCAGCAGAGATAGGCTAGCGGGGTTTACCGGGGAGCTGTTTTTT. As protein: CATSRDRLAGFTGELFF.

This rearrangement joins TRBV5-1 to TRBJ2-3; D is unclear. V was trimmed by 4 bases and J by 8 bases, leaving 8 bases between them. Per germline, CDR1 SGHRS and CDR2 YFSETQ. The CDR3 spans 11 residues. As DNA, the CDR3 is TGCGCCAGCAGCCAGGAGTTTACGCAGTATTTT. It is translated as CASSQEFTQYF.